These T cell receptor beta chains were read from a single sample in a study of tumor-infiltrating lymphocytes in primary liver carcinoma. TCRdb itself ran the multiplex PCR reads through MiXCR, one entry per CDR3 protein. The sample lists 300,000 to 400,000 distinct CDR3 sequences; almost 65% were seen once. Source material: peripheral blood. The receptor source for this set is a man aged 35 to 55 with primary liver carcinoma and hepatitis B virus infection. Both conserved end residues are part of each CDR3. D genes are given only for firm matches. The listing skips clone size in some rows; elsewhere it reads once, few, many or a size class.

TRBV11-1	19	TRBJ2-6	TRBD1	.	TGTGCCAGCAGCTCATTTCCAGGGGGTAGTAGCTCTGGGGCCAACGTCCTGACTTTC	CASSSFPGGSSSGANVLTF
TRBV5-5	13	TRBJ2-7	.	many	TGTGCCAGCAGCTTGGTGGTACCGGGCGAGCAGTACTTC	CASSLVVPGEQYF
TRBV11-1	15	TRBJ2-2	.	few	TGTGCCTGTAGAAGCCGGGATCCTAACACCGGGGAGCTGTTTTTT	CACRSRDPNTGELFF
TRBV7-9	14	TRBJ1-2	.	.	TGTGCCAGCAGCTTAGCTGCAGGGGTGAATGGCTACACCTTC	CASSLAAGVNGYTF
TRBV10-3	19	TRBJ2-3	TRBD2	.	TGTGCAATCAGTGAGTCATCGGCTTCTAGCGGGAGAGGCTCAGATACACAGTATTTT	CAISESSASSGRGSDTQYF
TRBV11-1	14	TRBJ2-1	TRBD2	.	TGTGCCAGCACCGCTAGCGGGAATCACAATGGGCAGTTCTTC	CASTASGNHNGQFF
TRBV11-2	11	TRBJ2-1	.	.	TGTTCCAGCAGCACAGTTCGTGTGCAGTTCTTC	CSSSTVRVQFF
TRBV6-5	13	TRBJ2-7	.	many	TGTGCCAGCAGTTACGCTAGATCCCACGAGCAGTACTTC	CASSYARSHEQYF
TRBV11-2	18	TRBJ2-3	TRBD2	.	TGTGCCAGCAGCCACGGACTAGCGGGAGGGTCAAGCACATATACGCAATATTTT	CASSHGLAGGSSTYTQYF
TRBV6-5	15	TRBJ2-7	TRBD2	.	TGTGCCAACAGTCCGCGGACTAGCGGGGCCTACGAACAGTACTTC	CANSPRTSGAYEQYF
TRBV10-3	14	TRBJ2-7	.	many	TGTGCCATCAGGAGGGACGGATCCTCCTACGAGCAGTACTTC	CAIRRDGSSYEQYF